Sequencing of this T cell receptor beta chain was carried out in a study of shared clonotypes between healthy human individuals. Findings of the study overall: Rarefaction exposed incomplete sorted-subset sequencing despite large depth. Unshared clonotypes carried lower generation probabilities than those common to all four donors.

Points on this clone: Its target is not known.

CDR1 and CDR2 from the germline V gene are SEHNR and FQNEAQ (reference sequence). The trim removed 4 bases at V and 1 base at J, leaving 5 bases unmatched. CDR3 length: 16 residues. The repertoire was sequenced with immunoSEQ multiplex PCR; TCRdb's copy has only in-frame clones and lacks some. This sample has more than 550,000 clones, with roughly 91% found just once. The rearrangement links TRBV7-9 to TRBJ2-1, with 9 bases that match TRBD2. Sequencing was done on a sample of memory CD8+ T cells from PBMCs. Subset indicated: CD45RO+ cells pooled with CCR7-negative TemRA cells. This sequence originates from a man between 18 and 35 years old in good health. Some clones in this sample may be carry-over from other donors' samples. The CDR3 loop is CASSSSTSGSYNEQFF. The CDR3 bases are TGTGCCAGCAGCTCATCGACTAGCGGATCCTACAATGAGCAGTTCTTC.